A selection of T cell receptor beta chains follows, all from one sample in a study of control samples from healthy donors and cancer patients. Here immunoSEQ multiplex PCR was the method, and the copy in TCRdb shows in-frame clones only, minus some. This sample has 150,000 or so clones, with around 90% found just once. Sequencing input: blood. All receptors derive from a woman younger than 45 in good health. Both conserved end residues are part of each CDR3. Only part of the rows carry a size: once, few, many, or a class if the clone is expanded.

clone_size,v_call,j_call,cdr3_aa
.,TRBV6-5,TRBJ2-1,CASSYYTEPYNEQFF
.,TRBV5-1,TRBJ2-5,CASSLRGSQETQYF
.,TRBV7-3,TRBJ1-1,CASSLTVTGNTEAFF
once,TRBV28,TRBJ1-1,CASMIRLGALNTEAFF
.,TRBV6-1,TRBJ1-5,CASSEIRNQPQHF
.,TRBV5-4,TRBJ2-1,CASSLRAGGYSEQFF
.,TRBV7-3,TRBJ2-1,CASSLTGTSGHNEQFF
.,TRBV4-1,TRBJ1-2,CASSSPARSPNYGYTF
.,TRBV7-9,TRBJ2-2,CASSRAGDTGELFF
.,TRBV6-5,TRBJ2-7,CASSPPGQARNEQYF
.,TRBV28,TRBJ1-1,CASSFSGRMNTEAFF
.,TRBV6-5,TRBJ2-1,CASSYGIASYNEQFF
.,TRBV5-6,TRBJ2-7,CASSRRTSYEQYF
.,TRBV9,TRBJ2-7,CASSDGTGSEQYF
.,TRBV15,TRBJ2-1,CATSAGTLSYNEQFF
.,TRBV4-3,TRBJ2-1,CASSQDSSGSLYNEQFF
.,TRBV19,TRBJ1-5,CASSMLGGAGQPQHF
.,TRBV12-3/TRBV12-4,TRBJ1-5,CASNLTPGQPQHF
.,TRBV19,TRBJ2-3,CASSINRGADTQYF
.,TRBV5-4,TRBJ1-4,CASSPGRWNEKLFF
once,TRBV9,TRBJ2-3,CASSVAWREGTDTQYF
.,TRBV7-9,TRBJ1-5,CASSPGVAYSNQPQHF
.,TRBV28,TRBJ2-4,CASSHPGQTMSINIQYF
.,TRBV29-1,TRBJ2-1,CSVTGQGNEQFF
.,TRBV10-3,TRBJ2-7,CAISDRQGISRDEQYF
.,TRBV19,TRBJ1-5,CASKTGGTYSNQPQHF
.,TRBV4-1,TRBJ2-7,CASSQGLDRIYEQYF
.,TRBV10-3,TRBJ2-1,CAISVAGNNEQFF
.,TRBV15,TRBJ2-4,CATSREEADIQYF
once,TRBV11-1,TRBJ2-1,CASSLQVEQFF
.,TRBV6-1,TRBJ2-1,CASSGAGGVSRGYNEQFF
.,TRBV15,TRBJ2-7,CATQRGQGKYEQYF
.,TRBV7-2,TRBJ2-2,CASSLRDTVGLFF
.,TRBV5-6,TRBJ2-1,CASASLKNEQFF
.,TRBV27,TRBJ1-4,CASSSDSRGNVKKLFF
.,TRBV27,TRBJ2-1,CASTTGASYNEQFF
.,TRBV27,TRBJ2-7,CASSLGGVGEGSSYEQYF
.,TRBV2,TRBJ1-5,CASSERHSNQPQHF
.,TRBV28,TRBJ1-3,CASSFRQLNTIYF
.,TRBV19,TRBJ2-1,CASSPVRDRPYYEQFF
once,TRBV5-1,TRBJ2-1,CASSRPQGSYNEQFF
.,TRBV7-2,TRBJ2-5,CASSLAGPVYQETQYF
.,TRBV7-9,TRBJ2-3,CASSGDPPRRPTQYF
few,TRBV7-9,TRBJ1-1,CASSLSGNTEAFF
.,TRBV6-5,TRBJ2-2,CASSRVDGELFF
.,TRBV30,TRBJ2-5,CASRGPRGRAQYF
.,TRBV7-8,TRBJ2-1,CASSLGGSYNEQFF
.,TRBV28,TRBJ2-1,CASGRYEQFF
.,TRBV3-1/TRBV3-2,TRBJ2-2,CASSQVGTGELFF
.,TRBV2,TRBJ1-2,CASKGQGSYGYTF
.,TRBV9,TRBJ2-7,CASSLYPQGSEQYF
.,TRBV3-1/TRBV3-2,TRBJ2-3,CASSHRRLAGLVDTQYF
.,TRBV6-1,TRBJ2-7,CASSDLGGRVSYEQYF